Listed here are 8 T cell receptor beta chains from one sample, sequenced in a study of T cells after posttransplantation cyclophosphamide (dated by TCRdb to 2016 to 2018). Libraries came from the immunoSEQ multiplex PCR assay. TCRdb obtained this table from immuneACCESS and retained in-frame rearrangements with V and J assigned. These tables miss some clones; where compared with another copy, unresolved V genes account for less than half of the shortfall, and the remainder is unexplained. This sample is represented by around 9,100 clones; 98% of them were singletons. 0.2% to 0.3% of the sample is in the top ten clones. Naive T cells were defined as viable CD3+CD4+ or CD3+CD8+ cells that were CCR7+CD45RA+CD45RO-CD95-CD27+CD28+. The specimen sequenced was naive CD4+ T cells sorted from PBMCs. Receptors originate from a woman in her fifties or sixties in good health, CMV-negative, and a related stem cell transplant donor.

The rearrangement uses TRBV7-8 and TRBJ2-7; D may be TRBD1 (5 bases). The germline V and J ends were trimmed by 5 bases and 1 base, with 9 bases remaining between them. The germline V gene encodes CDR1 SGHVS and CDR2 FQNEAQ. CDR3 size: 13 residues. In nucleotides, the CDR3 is TGTGCCAGCAGCCCAGGGTTATCCTACGAGCAGTACGTC. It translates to CASSPGLSYEQYV.

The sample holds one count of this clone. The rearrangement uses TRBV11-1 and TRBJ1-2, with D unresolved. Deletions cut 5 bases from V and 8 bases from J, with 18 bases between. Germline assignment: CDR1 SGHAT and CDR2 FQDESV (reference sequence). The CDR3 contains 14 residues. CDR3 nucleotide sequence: TGTGCCAGCAGCCCTATCGGGGAACTCGGCGGCTACACCTTC. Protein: CASSPIGELGGYTF.

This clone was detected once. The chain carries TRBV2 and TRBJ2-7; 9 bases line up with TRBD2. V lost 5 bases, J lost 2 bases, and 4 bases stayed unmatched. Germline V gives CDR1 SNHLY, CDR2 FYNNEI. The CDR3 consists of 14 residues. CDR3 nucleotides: TGTGCCAGCAGTACAGCTAGCGGGACCTACGAGCAGTACTTC. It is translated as CASSTASGTYEQYF.

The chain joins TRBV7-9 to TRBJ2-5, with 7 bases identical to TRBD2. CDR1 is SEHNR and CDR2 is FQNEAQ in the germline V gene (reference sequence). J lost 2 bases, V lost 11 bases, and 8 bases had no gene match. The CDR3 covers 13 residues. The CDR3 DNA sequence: TGTGCCTATGGGGGAGCGGGGCAAGAGACCCAGTACTTC. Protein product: CAYGGAGQETQYF.

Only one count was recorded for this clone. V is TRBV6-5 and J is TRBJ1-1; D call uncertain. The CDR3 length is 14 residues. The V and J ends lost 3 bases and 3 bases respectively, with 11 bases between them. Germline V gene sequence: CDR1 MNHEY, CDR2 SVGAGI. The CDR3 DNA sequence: TGTGCCAGCAGTTATTCGAATCGGGACACTGAAGCTTTCTTT. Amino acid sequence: CASSYSNRDTEAFF.

The CDR3 DNA follows: TGTGCCAGCAGCGCCAACAGGGGTCCCTACGAGCAGTACTTC. Residues: CASSANRGPYEQYF. The V gene is TRBV5-4, the J gene TRBJ2-7; 7 bases line up with TRBD1. The CDR3 has 14 residues. Germline V gene sequence: CDR1 SGHNT, CDR2 YYREEE (reference sequence). The J segment lost 2 bases and the V segment lost 4 bases, leaving 6 bases of the junction unmatched. Full variable domain (missing parts from reference TRBV5-4 and TRBJ2-7): ETGVTQSPTHLIKTRGQQVTLRCSSQSGHNTVSWYQQALGQGPQFIFQYYREEENGRGNFPPRFSGLQFPNYSSELNVNALELDDSALYLCASSANRGPYEQYFGPGTRLTVT.

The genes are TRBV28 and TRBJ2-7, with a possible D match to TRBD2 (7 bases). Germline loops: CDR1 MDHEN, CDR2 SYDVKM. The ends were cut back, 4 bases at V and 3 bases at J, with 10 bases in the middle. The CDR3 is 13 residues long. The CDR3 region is CASSWGGGYEQYF. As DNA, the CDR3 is TGTGCCAGCAGTTGGGGGGGCGGCTACGAGCAGTACTTC.

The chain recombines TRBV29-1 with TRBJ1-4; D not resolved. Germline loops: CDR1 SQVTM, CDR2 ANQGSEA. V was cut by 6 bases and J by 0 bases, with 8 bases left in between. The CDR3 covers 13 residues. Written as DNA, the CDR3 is TGCAGCGTCCAGGAATCAACTAATGAAAAACTGTTTTTT. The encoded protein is CSVQESTNEKLFF.